Shown below are 28 T cell receptor beta chains from a single sample sequenced in a study of immune characterization of retroperitoneal liposarcoma. MiXCR was run by TCRdb on the PCR reads, yielding one entry per CDR3 protein. The table records some 10,000 distinct CDR3 sequences, about a quarter of them present only once. The specimen was tumor tissue. Every receptor here comes from a female donor with retroperitoneal liposarcoma.

Only a few counts were recorded for this clonotype. The CDR3, as DNA: TGTGCCAGCAGCCCCCTAGGACGGCCAGGGGATGAGCAGTTCTTC. This gives the protein CASSPLGRPGDEQFF. The chain uses TRBV6-1 and TRBJ2-1, with a possible D match to TRBD1 (6 bases). The CDR3 sequence is 15 residues long. The germline V gene encodes CDR1 MNHNS and CDR2 SASEGT. Trimming shortened V by 6 bases and J by 8 bases, and 20 bases separated the two germline ends.

In this sample, this clonotype is medium-sized. This chain uses TRBV7-6 with TRBJ2-1; no reliable D call. Germline CDR1 SGHVS, CDR2 FNYEAQ. With 1 base removed from V and 10 bases from J, the gap between germline ends came to 11 bases. The CDR3 sequence is 13 residues long. The CDR3 is CASSLGGSYEQFF. The CDR3 bases are TGTGCCAGCAGCTTAGGAGGTTCCTACGAGCAGTTCTTC.

This chain joins TRBV7-2 and TRBJ2-3, with D unresolved. The germline V gene has CDR1 SGHTA and CDR2 FQGNSA. CDR3 length: 13 amino acids. V lost 8 bases, J lost 0 bases, and 9 bases lay in between. The CDR3 DNA reads as TGTGCCAGCGCATCCAGGAGCACAGATACGCAGTATTTT. Its translation is CASASRSTDTQYF.

The V call is TRBV5-1, the J call TRBJ2-1; the D is unclear. Trimming left V 4 bases short and J 10 bases short, with 12 bases between. This CDR3 region has 12 residues. Germline loops: CDR1 SGHRS, CDR2 YFSETQ. This chain's CDR3 is CASSPVGVEQFF. For the CDR3, the DNA is TGCGCCAGCAGCCCCGTGGGCGTGGAGCAGTTCTTC. The whole variable domain, filled in from reference TRBV5-1 and TRBJ2-1, reads KAGVTQTPRYLIKTRGQQVTLSCSPISGHRSVSWYQQTPGQGLQFLFEYFSETQRNKGNFPGRFSGRQFSNSRSEMNVSTLELGDSALYLCASSPVGVEQFFGPGTRLTVL.

Judged by abundance, this clonotype is medium-sized. V and J are TRBV7-2 and TRBJ2-1, with D perhaps TRBD2 (6 bases). V was shortened by 1 base and J by 10 bases, with 17 bases between the two germline ends. The CDR3 covers 15 residues. CDR1 SGHTA and CDR2 FQGNSA come from the germline V gene. The CDR3 loop reads CASSLEMGGNYEQFF. The CDR3 DNA sequence: TGTGCCAGCAGCTTAGAGATGGGGGGAAACTACGAGCAGTTCTTC.

The chain links TRBV6-1 to TRBJ2-3; TRBD2 is a possible D gene (6 bases). Trimming stripped 6 bases from V and 1 base from J, with 14 bases between. This CDR3 is 15 amino acids long. Germline CDR1 is MNHNS and CDR2 is SASEGT. This CDR3 is CASSRDFGGTDTQYF. The CDR3 nucleotides are TGTGCCAGCAGCCGGGACTTCGGCGGCACAGATACGCAGTATTTT.

The rearrangement links TRBV6-1 to TRBJ1-1; D is perhaps TRBD1 (6 bases). Germline loops: CDR1 MNHNS, CDR2 SASEGT. Deletions cut 5 bases from V and 6 bases from J, with 13 bases between. The CDR3 spans 13 residues. Here the CDR3 DNA reads TGTGCCAGCAGTTTAGGGACACCCGCTGAAGCTTTCTTT. It codes for CASSLGTPAEAFF.

This clonotype was picked up many times. V usage is TRBV6-1 and J usage is TRBJ1-2; 9 bases are shared with TRBD1. V shed 7 bases and J 6 bases; nucleotides not matched to a gene: 12. The germline CDR1 and CDR2 sequences are MNHNS and SASEGT. CDR3 length: 15 amino acids. CDR3 sequence (DNA): TGTGCCAGCACCCGAAGACAGGGGGAAACGCATGGCTACACCTTC. It is translated as CASTRRQGETHGYTF.

This clonotype ranks as medium-sized. This sequence joins TRBV7-8 and TRBJ2-5; perhaps TRBD2 as D (6 bases). The CDR3 is made up of 13 amino acids. Trimming removed 1 base at V and 11 bases at J, with 14 bases between. CDR1 SGHVS and CDR2 FQNEAQ come from the germline V gene. Written as DNA, the CDR3 is TGTGCCAGCAGCTTAGGGACTAACAATGAGCAGTACTTC. Protein sequence: CASSLGTNNEQYF.

The chain links TRBV10-3 to TRBJ2-1; D gene unclear. The closer fit of TRBJ2-7 to the DNA end suggests the J call may be wrong. The CDR3 consists of 13 residues. Germline V gene data show CDR1 as ENHRY and CDR2 as SYGVKD. The CDR3 bases are TGTGCCATCAGTAATATTGCGATCTACGAGCAGTACTTC. This translates into CAISNIAIYEQYF.

This clonotype was recorded a few times. J is TRBJ1-1 and V is TRBV7-6; 7 nucleotides line up with TRBD1. Trimming cost V 6 bases and J 4 bases; bases outside gene matches: 5. The CDR3 runs to 13 residues. CDR1 and CDR2 (germline): SGHVS, FNYEAQ. CDR3 loop: CASRPGGGTEAFF. CDR3 nucleotides: TGTGCCAGCAGGCCAGGGGGGGGCACTGAAGCTTTCTTT.

CDR3 region: CASSFGVAGGDNEQFF. DNA for the CDR3: TGTGCCAGCAGTTTCGGGGTAGCGGGAGGGGACAATGAGCAGTTCTTC. This sequence joins TRBV27 and TRBJ2-7; 11 bases are shared with TRBD2. With the DNA end fitting TRBJ2-1 better, the J assignment may be wrong. The CDR3 covers 16 residues. From germline, CDR1 is MNHEY and CDR2 SMNVEV (reference sequence).

This clonotype was seen repeatedly, ten times or more. This chain joins TRBV6-1 and TRBJ2-1; 8 bases agree with TRBD2. The CDR3 has 15 residues. CDR1 and CDR2 (germline): MNHNS, SASEGT. The J segment lost 9 bases and the V segment lost 3 bases, leaving 10 bases of the junction unmatched. The CDR3 loop reads CASSELGLEGGEQFF. In DNA, the CDR3 is TGTGCCAGCAGTGAGCTGGGACTAGAGGGGGGTGAGCAGTTCTTC.

This clonotype was detected only a few times. The rearrangement uses TRBV5-6 and TRBJ2-6; D gene ambiguous. Germline V gene lookup returns CDR1 SGHDT and CDR2 YYEEEE. The germline V and J ends were trimmed by 4 bases and 0 bases, with 8 bases remaining between them. The CDR3 covers 15 residues. The CDR3 DNA sequence: TGTGCCAGCAGCCTCGTATACTCTGGGGCCAACGTCCTGACTTTC. Translated: CASSLVYSGANVLTF.

Within the sample, this clonotype is medium-sized. The chain carries TRBV11-3 and TRBJ2-7; D remains ambiguous. Germline V CDR1 and CDR2: SGHNT, YENEEA. The germline V and J ends were trimmed by 2 bases and 2 bases, with 7 bases remaining between them. The CDR3 runs to 13 residues. CDR3: CASSLTVAYEQYF. For the CDR3, the DNA is TGTGCCAGCAGCTTAACAGTGGCCTACGAGCAGTACTTC.

This rearrangement joins TRBV6-1 to TRBJ1-6; D not certain. This CDR3 comprises 18 residues. Germline values: CDR1 MNHNS, CDR2 SASEGT. V was cut by 6 bases and J by 0 bases, with 18 bases left in between. The DNA for the CDR3 is TGTGCCAGCAGACAAGTCCGGGCAGGTTTCTCCTATAATTCACCCCTCCACTTT. It codes for CASRQVRAGFSYNSPLHF.

This clonotype is large (0.1 to 1%) in the sample. V usage is TRBV6-1 and J usage is TRBJ2-1, with 9 positions matching TRBD2. The V and J ends lost 6 bases and 10 bases, in that order; junction bases with no gene match: 13. The CDR3 runs 15 residues. Germline CDR1 MNHNS, CDR2 SASEGT. The CDR3 sequence: CASRTGAGGTYEQFF. In DNA, the CDR3 is TGTGCCAGCAGGACCGGGGCGGGGGGGACCTACGAGCAGTTCTTC.

For this clonotype: The conserved phenylalanine or tryptophan is not found at the CDR3 terminus, so this likely reflects a read error. It is unclear where the CDR3 begins or ends on the DNA, so no DNA is shown, and the CDR3 is as TCRdb lists it. The chain links TRBV6-2 or TRBV6-3 to TRBJ2-3; the table's D call, TRBD1, was not checked against the DNA. The CDR3 region is 17 residues in length, termini included. CDR1 MNHEY and CDR2 SVGEGT come from the germline V gene. CDR3 residues: CASSEGGDTTYEQYFGA.

This clonotype has a handful of counts. The chain uses TRBV27 and TRBJ2-5; weak D call: TRBD2 (6 bases). The end of the DNA is better explained by TRBJ2-1, so the J call may be wrong. CDR3 length: 13 amino acids. CDR1 and CDR2 (germline): MNHEY, SMNVEV (reference sequence). The CDR3 loop is CASLGTLPYEQFF. Written as DNA, the CDR3 is TGTGCCAGCCTCGGGACTTTACCCTACGAGCAGTTCTTC.

The chain carries TRBV27 and TRBJ1-6, with D possibly matching TRBD1 (6 bases). Deletions cut 6 bases from V and 5 bases from J, with 17 bases between. Germline V lookup: CDR1 MNHEY, CDR2 SMNVEV (reference sequence). The length of the CDR3 is 16 residues. CDR3 nucleotide sequence: TGTGCCAGCAGGAAAATGGGACAAACAGATAATTCACCCCTCCACTTT. Translated: CASRKMGQTDNSPLHF.

This chain uses TRBV6-1 with TRBJ2-1; 10 bases align to TRBD2. Germline loops: CDR1 MNHNS, CDR2 SASEGT. This CDR3 has 16 residues. The V gene end was trimmed by 5 bases and the J gene end by 7 bases; junction bases not matched to a gene: 11. The CDR3 region has the DNA TGTGCCAGCAGTTCCGAGCGGGGGGGTCTTGGGAATGAGCAGTTCTTC. This codes for CASSSERGGLGNEQFF.

This clonotype was recorded a few times. The junction shows a germline mismatch at one end, possibly a read error. The V call is TRBV6-1, the J call TRBJ2-1, with 10 bases that match TRBD2. The germline CDR1 and CDR2 sequences are MNHNS and SASEGT. This CDR3 is 13 amino acids long. In nucleotides, the CDR3 is TGTGCCAGCAGTGAAACCCGGGACCTAGCGGGAGACTTC. Amino acid sequence: CASSETRDLAGDF.

The V gene is TRBV6-1, the J gene TRBJ2-1, with TRBD2 matching 11 bases. Germline loops: CDR1 MNHNS, CDR2 SASEGT. The length of the CDR3 is 16 residues. Unmatched junction bases numbered 4, after V lost 6 bases and J lost 0 bases. The CDR3 nucleotides are TGTGCCAGCAGAAAAACTAGCGGGAGCTCCTACAATGAGCAGTTCTTC. It specifies CASRKTSGSSYNEQFF.

This clonotype turned up a few times. The rearrangement links TRBV7-2 to TRBJ2-1; D call uncertain. This CDR3 contains 13 residues. CDR1 SGHTA and CDR2 FQGNSA come from the germline V gene. The V and J ends lost 3 bases and 13 bases respectively, with 16 bases between them. The CDR3: CASSFEVQETQFF. CDR3 nucleotide sequence: TGTGCCAGCAGCTTCGAAGTACAAGAGACCCAGTTCTTC.

This clonotype was seen a few times. The chain carries TRBV6-1 and TRBJ2-1; D may be TRBD2 (6 bases). Per the germline V gene, CDR1 is MNHNS and CDR2 is SASEGT. The CDR3 sequence is 15 residues long. The V end was cut by 5 bases, the J end by 2 bases, with 13 bases between. The CDR3 protein is CASSPRPSAYNEQFF. The CDR3 nucleotides read TGTGCCAGCAGTCCTCGGCCTAGCGCCTACAATGAGCAGTTCTTC.

This clonotype showed up just a few times. V gene TRBV12-5 combines with J gene TRBJ2-5; TRBD1 aligns across 9 bases. V trimming: 6 bases; J trimming: 4 bases; junction bases outside the gene matches: 12. Germline loops: CDR1 LGHNT, CDR2 FRNRAP. The CDR3 runs 16 residues. CDR3 protein: CASGPGTGTIRETQYF. CDR3 DNA: TGTGCTAGTGGGCCCGGGACAGGGACAATCAGAGAGACCCAGTACTTC.

This clonotype was picked up one time. The chain links TRBV6-1 to TRBJ2-4; the match to TRBD2 covers 10 bases. J was trimmed by 13 bases and V by 6 bases; bases with no gene match: 12. Germline assignment: CDR1 MNHNS and CDR2 SASEGT. There are 14 residues in the CDR3. CDR3 sequence reads: CASSRLAGVNEQYF. CDR3 in DNA: TGTGCCAGCAGCAGGCTAGCGGGAGTTAATGAGCAGTACTTC.

This clonotype was seen a few times. This chain joins TRBV12-3 or TRBV12-4 and TRBJ1-5, with 9 positions matching TRBD1. V lost 6 bases and J lost 7; bases outside the gene matches: 4. The CDR3 covers 13 residues. CDR3 bases: TGTGCCAGCAGAGGACAGGGGAGGCAGCCCCAGCATTTT. Amino acid sequence: CASRGQGRQPQHF.